Listed below are T cell receptor beta chains from one sample, sequenced in a study of blood T cell repertoires in COVID-19. The table came from immunoSEQ multiplex PCR; TCRdb's copy has only in-frame clones and leaves some out. The table has approximately 150,000 clones, 86% seen once. The material sequenced was peripheral blood. The receptors derive from a woman in her 70s with acute or convalescent COVID-19. Both conserved end residues are part of each CDR3. D genes are given only for firm matches. For some rows the clone size is stated as once, few or many, or as a class when expanded; others skip it.

cdr3_nt,cdr3_aa,j_call,cdr3_length,d_call,v_call,clone_size
TGTGCCAGCAGCCAAGGGGACCGAGGGGGCACCGGGGAGCTGTTTTTT,CASSQGDRGGTGELFF,TRBJ2-2,16,NA,TRBV4-2,NA
TGTGCCAGCAGCTTTGGACTAGCGGGAAGCGGCTCCTACAATGAGCAGTTCTTC,CASSFGLAGSGSYNEQFF,TRBJ2-1,18,TRBD2,TRBV5-8,NA
TGTGCCACCAGTGATTTGGGGGACATTATGAATGAGCAGTTCTTC,CATSDLGDIMNEQFF,TRBJ2-1,15,NA,TRBV24-1,NA
TGTGCCAGCAGTGACCAGGGGGTGTGGACCGGGGAGCTGTTTTTT,CASSDQGVWTGELFF,TRBJ2-2,15,TRBD1,TRBV25-1,NA
TGCGCCAGCAGCTTACAGGGTCTGTATAATTCACCCCTCCACTTT,CASSLQGLYNSPLHF,TRBJ1-6,15,NA,TRBV5-1,once
TGTGCCAGCAGCCGGGGGACCCCTGAAGCTTTCTTT,CASSRGTPEAFF,TRBJ1-1,12,NA,TRBV6-5,NA
TGTGCCAGCAGCCCAGAAGCGAGGTCCCTACACAATGAGCAGTTCTTC,CASSPEARSLHNEQFF,TRBJ2-1,16,NA,TRBV4-2,NA
TGTGCTTACCTCGGGGATGAGCAGTTCTTC,CAYLGDEQFF,TRBJ2-1,10,NA,TRBV15,NA
TGTGCCAGCAGCCAAACAGTCTATGGGAGTAATTCACCCCTCCACTTT,CASSQTVYGSNSPLHF,TRBJ1-6,16,NA,TRBV4-2,NA
TGTGCCAGCAGCTTGCAGGCCAATGGCTACACCTTC,CASSLQANGYTF,TRBJ1-2,12,NA,TRBV5-8,NA
TGCGCCAGCAGCTTTGGACACAAGAGGACAGGGGAATACTACGAGCAGTACTTC,CASSFGHKRTGEYYEQYF,TRBJ2-7,18,TRBD1,TRBV5-1,NA
TGTGCCAGCAGGGAAACAGGTAGCAATCAGCCCCAGCATTTT,CASRETGSNQPQHF,TRBJ1-5,14,NA,TRBV6-6,once
TGTGCCAGCAGTCAGGCCCGGGGGTCCGCCTACGAGCAGTACTTC,CASSQARGSAYEQYF,TRBJ2-7,15,NA,TRBV6-5,NA
TGTGCCAGTAGTATAGCTTCTGGGACAGGGTTTATCGGGGAGCTGTTTTTT,CASSIASGTGFIGELFF,TRBJ2-2,17,TRBD1,TRBV19,NA
TGTGCCAGCAGTAGGTCCGGGAGGGGCTCCAACGAGCAGTACTTC,CASSRSGRGSNEQYF,TRBJ2-7,15,TRBD2,TRBV27,NA
TGTGCCAGCAGTGAGACAGGACGCAATCAGCCCCAGCATTTT,CASSETGRNQPQHF,TRBJ1-5,14,NA,TRBV25-1,NA
TGTGCCAGTAGACGTCCAGGGTCAGATACGCAGTATTTT,CASRRPGSDTQYF,TRBJ2-3,13,NA,TRBV19,NA
TGTGCCAGCAGCACACAGGCCTTCTCTGGAAACACCATATATTTT,CASSTQAFSGNTIYF,TRBJ1-3,15,NA,TRBV11-2,NA
TGTGCCAGCAGTTTAAGGTGGACAGGGGGAAGGACTAATGAAAAACTGTTTTTT,CASSLRWTGGRTNEKLFF,TRBJ1-4,18,TRBD1,TRBV28,NA
TGTGCCAGTACCTCCGGGACTAGCGGGAGAGATGAGCAGTTCTTC,CASTSGTSGRDEQFF,TRBJ2-1,15,TRBD2,TRBV19,NA
TGTGCCAGCAGTGAACGCAATAGCGGGAGGGTCCAAGAGACCCAGTACTTC,CASSERNSGRVQETQYF,TRBJ2-5,17,TRBD2,TRBV25-1,NA
TGTGCCAGCAGCTTACAGCGCGGGAGGGGGAATGAGCAGTTCTTC,CASSLQRGRGNEQFF,TRBJ2-1,15,TRBD2,TRBV7-2,NA
TGTGCCAGCAGTGAAGCGCCCAGGGCTGGCTACACCTTC,CASSEAPRAGYTF,TRBJ1-2,13,NA,TRBV2,once
TGTGCCAGCAGCCCTGGGAGTCGCTCCTACGAGCAGTACTTC,CASSPGSRSYEQYF,TRBJ2-7,14,NA,TRBV7-2,NA
TGTGCCAGCAGCTACACTTACAGGGCCCCAGACTACGAGCAGTACTTC,CASSYTYRAPDYEQYF,TRBJ2-7,16,NA,TRBV7-8,NA
TGTGCCAGCAGTTACGCAGGGCGGGAAAATGGCTACACCTTC,CASSYAGRENGYTF,TRBJ1-2,14,NA,TRBV6-5,NA
TGTGCCAGCAGCCAAGGTAGGGGGGGTACCTACGAGCAGTACTTC,CASSQGRGGTYEQYF,TRBJ2-7,15,NA,TRBV4-2,NA
TGTGCCAGCAGCTCCGGCGGGTCCATGAACACTGAAGCTTTCTTT,CASSSGGSMNTEAFF,TRBJ1-1,15,NA,TRBV5-4,NA
TGTGCCAGCAGTCCAGACAGGGGGCAGCCCCAGCATTTT,CASSPDRGQPQHF,TRBJ1-5,13,TRBD1,TRBV28,NA
TGCGCCAGCAGCTTTAGTGGGACAGGGCGGGAAGCTTTCTTT,CASSFSGTGREAFF,TRBJ1-1,14,TRBD1,TRBV5-1,NA
TGTGCCAGCAGTGAAATATGGCTAGCGGGGGCCAGCTCCTACAATGAGCAGTTCTTC,CASSEIWLAGASSYNEQFF,TRBJ2-1,19,TRBD2,TRBV6-1,NA
TGTGCCAGTAGTCGGGACAGGGGGGATACGCAGTATTTT,CASSRDRGDTQYF,TRBJ2-3,13,TRBD1,TRBV19,NA
TGTGCCACCAGCAGCAGGGGGACAGCTAGTAAGGGCTACACCTTC,CATSSRGTASKGYTF,TRBJ1-2,15,TRBD1,TRBV15,NA
TGCGCCAGCAGCTTGGGGGACAGGGCGGCTGGGCGTTTATATTTT,CASSLGDRAAGRLYF,TRBJ1-3,15,TRBD1,TRBV5-1,NA
TGCGCCAGCAGCCAGTATCAAGGGGTCACTGAAGCTTTCTTT,CASSQYQGVTEAFF,TRBJ1-1,14,NA,TRBV4-3,NA
TGTGCCAGCAGTTTAGGGTTTGAGCGGCATTTT,CASSLGFERHF,TRBJ1-5,11,NA,TRBV28,NA
TGTGCCATCAGTGCGGACAGGGAGGGTGAGCAGTTCTTC,CAISADREGEQFF,TRBJ2-1,13,NA,TRBV10-3,NA
TGCGCCAGCAGCTTGGAGGCAGGTGGCAAGGGCAATCAGCCCCAGCATTTT,CASSLEAGGKGNQPQHF,TRBJ1-5,17,NA,TRBV5-1,NA
TGTGCCAGCAGCTTCCTCGACAGGGGCTATGGCTACACCTTC,CASSFLDRGYGYTF,TRBJ1-2,14,TRBD1,TRBV7-9,NA
TGTGCCAGCAGAAAACTTACAGGGATTAACTATGGCTACACCTTC,CASRKLTGINYGYTF,TRBJ1-2,15,NA,TRBV28,NA
TGCGCCAGCAGCCAAGAAGGCGGCTACGAGCAGTACTTC,CASSQEGGYEQYF,TRBJ2-7,13,NA,TRBV4-1,once
TGTGCCAGCAGCCGGGGGACAGCTGGAAACACCATATATTTT,CASSRGTAGNTIYF,TRBJ1-3,14,TRBD1,TRBV4-2,NA
TGTGCCAGCACCCCAGGGGATCAGCCCCAGCATTTT,CASTPGDQPQHF,TRBJ1-5,12,NA,TRBV28,NA
TGTGCCAGCAGCTCTCACCGGGGGGTGAACTATGGCTACACCTTC,CASSSHRGVNYGYTF,TRBJ1-2,15,NA,TRBV7-8,NA
TGCGCCAGCAGCCAAGAAGCAGGGTCTGGGGCCAACGTCCTGACTTTC,CASSQEAGSGANVLTF,TRBJ2-6,16,NA,TRBV4-3,NA
TGCGCCAGCAGCCCTGGACTAGCGGGGGGGCGGAGCTCCTACAATGAGCAGTTCTTC,CASSPGLAGGRSSYNEQFF,TRBJ2-1,19,TRBD2,TRBV4-3,once
TGTGCCAGCTCACCACCCGGACAGACGATTACTGGAAACACCATATATTTT,CASSPPGQTITGNTIYF,TRBJ1-3,17,NA,TRBV18,NA
TGTGCCAGCAGTTTTAACGGCGGGAGGCAGCCCCAGCATTTT,CASSFNGGRQPQHF,TRBJ1-5,14,NA,TRBV28,NA
TGTGCCACCAGCAGAGCGACAGCGAACACTGAAGCTTTCTTT,CATSRATANTEAFF,TRBJ1-1,14,NA,TRBV15,NA